The 15 T cell receptor beta chains given below trace back to one sample, sequenced in a study of blood T cell repertoires in COVID-19. Assay used: immunoSEQ multiplex PCR; TCRdb lists only in-frame clones, some missing. The sample comprises a few hundred thousand clones, around 86% of which are singletons, and over 7.5% rests with the top ten. The sequenced sample was peripheral blood. The receptors shown here come from a man aged 35 to 55 who had recovered from COVID-19.

The chain uses TRBV5-1 and TRBJ1-2; 9 bases align to TRBD1. V trimming: 4 bases; J trimming: 6 bases; junction bases outside the gene matches: 7. The CDR3 is made up of 14 amino acids. Germline V gene data show CDR1 as SGHRS and CDR2 as YFSETQ. CDR3 in DNA: TGCGCCAGCAGCAAGAATACAGGGGGCCATGGCTACACCTTC. As protein: CASSKNTGGHGYTF.

The rearrangement joins TRBV4-3 to TRBJ1-3, with TRBD1 matching 8 bases. The CDR3 totals 18 residues. The ends lost 0 bases at V and 2 bases at J; junction bases unmatched: 9. The germline V gene has CDR1 LGHNA and CDR2 YSLEER. The CDR3, as DNA: TGCGCCAGCAGCCAAGACCTAGACAGGGGACGACCTGGAAACACCATATATTTT. Translating gives CASSQDLDRGRPGNTIYF.

The chain has TRBV10-3 and TRBJ1-3, with D uncertain. Per germline, CDR1 ENHRY and CDR2 SYGVKD. This CDR3 spans 12 amino acids. V lost 4 bases and J 8 bases, leaving 9 bases between the germline ends. CDR3 bases: TGTGCCATCAGTGCCAAGGGAGACACCATATATTTT. Translation: CAISAKGDTIYF.

The V and J genes are TRBV18 and TRBJ2-7; 7 nucleotides agree with TRBD1. The CDR3 is made up of 15 amino acids. Germline lookup yields CDR1 KGHSH and CDR2 LQKENI. Trimming removed 2 bases from V and 2 bases from J; junction bases left unmatched: 6. CDR3 loop: CASSPGQGDTYEQYF. CDR3 nucleotide sequence: TGTGCCAGCTCACCAGGGCAGGGGGACACCTACGAGCAGTACTTC.

V is TRBV12-3 or TRBV12-4 and J is TRBJ2-3; weak D call: TRBD1 (6 bases). This CDR3 region has 12 residues. Trimming removed 2 bases from V and 14 bases from J, with 14 bases in between. CDR3 nucleotide sequence: TGTGCCAGCAGTTTAAGGGCAGGGGTCAGGTATTTT. It encodes CASSLRAGVRYF.

This chain joins TRBV5-1 and TRBJ2-2; 10 nucleotides agree with TRBD2. CDR1 and CDR2 from the germline V gene are SGHRS and YFSETQ. With V trimmed by 3 bases and J by 3 bases, 2 bases remained unmatched. The CDR3 consists of 15 residues. CDR3 in amino acids: CASSSSGGDTGELFF. In nucleotides, the CDR3 is TGCGCCAGCAGCTCTAGCGGGGGCGACACCGGGGAGCTGTTTTTT.

This clone has only one observation. The rearrangement uses TRBV14 and TRBJ2-3; possibly TRBD1 for D (5 bases). Per the germline V gene, CDR1 is SGHDN and CDR2 is FVKESK. The CDR3 runs 13 residues. Trimming stripped 6 bases from V and 5 bases from J, with 12 bases between. The CDR3 coding sequence is TGTGCCAGCAGTGGACATGTTAGAGATACGCAGTATTTT. It is translated as CASSGHVRDTQYF.

In this sample, this clone turned up a few times. The chain employs TRBV18 and TRBJ2-7; TRBD2 agrees at 7 bases. CDR1 is KGHSH and CDR2 is LQKENI in the germline V gene. J gave up 6 bases and V 0 bases, and 5 bases lay outside the gene matches. The CDR3 contains 14 residues. The CDR3, as DNA: TGTGCCAGCTCACCACCAGCGGGGAGGGCCGAGCAGTACTTC. Its translation is CASSPPAGRAEQYF.

The chain combines TRBV7-8 with TRBJ2-7; TRBD1 matches 7 bases. The CDR3 is made up of 17 amino acids. Unmatched junction bases numbered 9, after V lost 1 base and J lost 0 bases. Germline V gives CDR1 SGHVS, CDR2 FQNEAQ. CDR3 nucleotide sequence: TGTGCCAGCAGCTTAGAGGGAGCTGGGACAGCCTCCTACGAGCAGTACTTC. Protein: CASSLEGAGTASYEQYF.

A remark on this clone: Other nucleotide sequences from this sample produce the same CDR3. The chain recombines TRBV7-9 with TRBJ2-5; D might be TRBD1 (6 bases). In germline, CDR1 is SEHNR, CDR2 FQNEAQ (reference sequence). This CDR3 has 13 residues. V lost 0 bases, J lost 4 bases, and 6 bases lay in between. CDR3 loop: CASSLAGGETQYF. For the CDR3, the DNA is TGTGCCAGCAGCTTAGCAGGGGGAGAGACCCAGTACTTC.

J is TRBJ1-2 and V is TRBV19; possible D gene TRBD1, 5 bases. There are 15 residues in the CDR3. Trimming shortened V by 1 base and J by 7 bases, and 16 bases separated the two germline ends. Germline V CDR1 and CDR2: LNHDA, SQIVND (reference sequence). This CDR3 is CASSIATALTIGYTF. The CDR3 DNA follows: TGTGCCAGTAGTATAGCGACAGCACTCACTATTGGCTACACCTTC.

The chain links TRBV30 to TRBJ1-2; D gene uncertain. Per germline, CDR1 GTSNPN and CDR2 SVGIG (reference sequence). V lost 4 bases and J lost 4, with 4 bases in between. This CDR3 region has 10 residues. CDR3 residues: CAWTGYGYTF. The CDR3 bases are TGTGCCTGGACGGGCTATGGCTACACCTTC. Variable domain in full (rest from reference TRBV30 and TRBJ1-2): SQTIHQWPATLVQPVGSPLSLECTVEGTSNPNLYWYRQAAGRGLQLLFYSVGIGQISSEVPQNLSASRPQDRQFILSSKKLLLSDSGFYLCAWTGYGYTFGSGTRLTVV.

The rearrangement links TRBV5-1 to TRBJ1-6; D is ambiguous. V lost 4 bases to trimming and J lost 12 bases, with 20 bases between them. The germline V gene has CDR1 SGHRS and CDR2 YFSETQ. This CDR3 contains 15 residues. The CDR3, as DNA: TGCGCCAGCAGCGTGGGGAGCCTGGAGATGAAACCCCTCCACTTT. It is translated as CASSVGSLEMKPLHF.

This rearrangement joins TRBV15 to TRBJ2-1, with 10 bases lining up with TRBD1. Trimming cost V 5 bases and J 6 bases; bases outside gene matches: 10. Germline CDR1 is LNHNV and CDR2 is YYDKDF (reference sequence). The CDR3 is 16 residues long. CDR3 sequence reads: CATSVGGTGVLNEQFF. The CDR3 DNA follows: TGTGCCACCAGCGTCGGTGGGACAGGGGTCCTCAATGAGCAGTTCTTC.

The rearrangement joins TRBV7-2 to TRBJ2-2; D possibly corresponds to TRBD2 (6 bases). This CDR3 region has 15 residues. Germline CDR1 is SGHTA and CDR2 is FQGNSA. Between the trimmed V and J ends, which lost 1 base and 4 bases, there was a span of 10 bases. DNA of the CDR3: TGTGCCAGCAGCTTAGACGGGAGTGGCACCGGGGAGCTGTTTTTT. Amino acid sequence: CASSLDGSGTGELFF.